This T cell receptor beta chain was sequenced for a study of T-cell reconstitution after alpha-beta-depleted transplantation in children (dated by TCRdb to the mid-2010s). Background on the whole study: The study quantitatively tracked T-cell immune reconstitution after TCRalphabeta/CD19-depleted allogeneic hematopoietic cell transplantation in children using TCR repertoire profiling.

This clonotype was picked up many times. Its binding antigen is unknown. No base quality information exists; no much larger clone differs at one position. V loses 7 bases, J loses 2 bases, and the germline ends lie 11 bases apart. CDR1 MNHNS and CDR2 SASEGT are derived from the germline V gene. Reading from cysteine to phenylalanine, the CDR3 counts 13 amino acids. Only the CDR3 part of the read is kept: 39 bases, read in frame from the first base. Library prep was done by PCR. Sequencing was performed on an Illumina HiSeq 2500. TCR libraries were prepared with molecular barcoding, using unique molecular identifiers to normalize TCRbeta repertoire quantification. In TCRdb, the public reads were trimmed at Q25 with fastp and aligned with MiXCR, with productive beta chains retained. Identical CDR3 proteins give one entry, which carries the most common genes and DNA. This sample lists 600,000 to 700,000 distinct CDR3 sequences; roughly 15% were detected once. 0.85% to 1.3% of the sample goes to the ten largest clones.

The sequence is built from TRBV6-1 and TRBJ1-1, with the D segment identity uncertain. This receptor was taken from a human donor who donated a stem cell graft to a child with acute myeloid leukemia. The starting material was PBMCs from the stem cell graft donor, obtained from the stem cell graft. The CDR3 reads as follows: CASTPGPNTEAFF. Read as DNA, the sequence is TGTGCCAGCACCCCGGGTCCTAACACTGAAGCTTTCTTT.